This record looks at one TCR beta chain sequence and its context. This record comes from a study of blood T cell repertoires in COVID-19. Profiled with immunoSEQ multiplex PCR; TCRdb holds only in-frame clones, not every one. Of roughly 250,000 clones listed, 65% to 90% are singletons. Trimming took 2 bases from V and 13 from J; bases not matched to a gene: 5. This CDR3 contains 13 residues. Germline CDR1 is MNHNS and CDR2 is SASEGT. This TCR derives from a woman in her 70s with acute or convalescent COVID-19. The gene calls are TRBV6-1 and TRBJ2-1, with 10 bases lining up with TRBD1. The sequencing input was peripheral blood. Here the CDR3 DNA reads TGTGCCAGCAGTGAACGAGGGGACAGGGGTCAGTTCTTC. Protein: CASSERGDRGQFF.